This record concerns one T cell receptor (beta chain) sequence. The specificity of this receptor is unknown. Base quality data are lacking; no much larger clone is found one base away. The sample comes from a study of T cell responses to AZD1222 COVID-19 vaccine (dated by TCRdb to the early 2020s). For the wider study: A total of around 240 trial participants underwent TCR sequencing, of whom more than 200 had received two doses of AZD1222 and 26 had received two doses of the MenACWY control vaccine. Enrollment into the trials was organized by age into subgroups of 18-55, 56-69 and 70-plus years, and those subgroups contained approximately 160, 26 and 62 TCR-sequenced participants, respectively. The paper's findings and limits, for the study overall: Participants were mostly white British and included more females than males, and it was suggested by the authors that clonal diversity may have been underestimated. Because no day 14 peak-response samples were available, repertoires were characterized only after the peak T cell response. The whole spike protein was spanned by vaccine-associated CD4 TCRs, and dominant responses were seen in regions 160-218 and 743-854. Conclusions about previously exposed vaccinees are limited because only six or seven AZD1222 recipients were SARS-CoV-2 seropositive at baseline. Reportedly, close to half of the unique spike-specific TCRs recognized epitopes lying outside the regions that are mutated in the B.1.351 and B.1.1.7 variants. A significant rise in spike-specific TCR breadth and depth was observed after two AZD1222 doses relative to day 0 and relative to MenACWY recipients. The 56-69-year group was small, and its depth increase did not reach significance, likely because of low power.

Read against the paper, the sample's time point label means: about 28 days (+/-7) after the second vaccine dose. AZD1222 recipients given second doses at about 4 weeks or at about 12 weeks were pooled, since spike-specific TCR depth and breadth were not found to differ between the two schedules. Samples from vaccinated people were obtained from the UK trials COV001 and COV002, which included a single-blind randomized controlled phase 2/3 trial of AZD1222 (ChAdOx1 nCoV-19) in healthy adults. For TCRbeta chain sequencing, PBMC samples were collected from trial participants at day 0 and at day 28 after the second dose. The CDR3 regions of human TCRbeta chains were analyzed by immunosequencing. The source study handled its data this way. Repertoire TCRs were matched against a reference library of SARS-CoV-2-specific TCRs generated with the MIRA antigen-specificity platform. Breadth meant the fraction of unique TCRs that were SARS-CoV-2-associated, whereas depth meant the fraction of total T cells that were SARS-CoV-2-associated. Using the MIRA data, every spike-specific TCR was mapped to the spike region that the TCR reacted to and assigned to either a CD4 or a CD8 class. Log10-transformed breadth and depth values were compared by one-way ANOVA with Sidak's multiple comparisons tests. TCRdb re-hosts the immuneACCESS table, in-frame sequences only. Its copies lack some clones; in the studies checked, an unresolved V gene accounts for under half of them, and the cause for the rest is not known. D and trimming were read from the DNA, whereas the V and J calls and clone size are those reported in that table. In all, the sample holds roughly 120,000 clones, and about nine tenths of those were seen once. Of the sample, around 8.2% falls within the top ten clones.

V is cut by 1 base and J by 8 bases, and the space between the germline ends is 11 bases. CDR1 and CDR2 (SEHNR, FQNEAQ) derive from the germline V gene (reference sequence). The CDR3 holds 13 amino acids from the cysteine to the phenylalanine. Only the CDR3 region is kept as DNA, spanning 39 bases read in frame from base 1. The TCR was taken from an adult who received the AZD1222 COVID-19 vaccine. The receptor chain draws on TRBV7-9 and TRBJ1-2, with TRBD1 tentatively as D gene (5 bases match). The sample consisted of peripheral blood, taken 28 days after the second AZD1222 dose. The sequenced DNA is TGTGCCAGCAGCTTAGTTGGTGGGGCCGGCTACACCTTC. Its coded protein is CASSLVGGAGYTF.